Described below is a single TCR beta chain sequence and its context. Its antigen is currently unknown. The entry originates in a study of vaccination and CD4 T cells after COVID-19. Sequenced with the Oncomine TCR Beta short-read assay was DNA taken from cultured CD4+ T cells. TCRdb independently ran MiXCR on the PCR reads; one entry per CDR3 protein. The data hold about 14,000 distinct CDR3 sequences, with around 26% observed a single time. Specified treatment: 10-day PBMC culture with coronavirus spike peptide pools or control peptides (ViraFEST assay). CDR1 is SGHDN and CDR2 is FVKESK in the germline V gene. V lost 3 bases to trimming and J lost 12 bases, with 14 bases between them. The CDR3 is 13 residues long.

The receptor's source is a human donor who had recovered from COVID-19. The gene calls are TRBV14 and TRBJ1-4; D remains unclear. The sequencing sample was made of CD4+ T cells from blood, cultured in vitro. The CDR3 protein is CASSHFKGGELFF. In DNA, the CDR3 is TGTGCCAGCAGCCATTTTAAGGGCGGGGAACTGTTTTTT.